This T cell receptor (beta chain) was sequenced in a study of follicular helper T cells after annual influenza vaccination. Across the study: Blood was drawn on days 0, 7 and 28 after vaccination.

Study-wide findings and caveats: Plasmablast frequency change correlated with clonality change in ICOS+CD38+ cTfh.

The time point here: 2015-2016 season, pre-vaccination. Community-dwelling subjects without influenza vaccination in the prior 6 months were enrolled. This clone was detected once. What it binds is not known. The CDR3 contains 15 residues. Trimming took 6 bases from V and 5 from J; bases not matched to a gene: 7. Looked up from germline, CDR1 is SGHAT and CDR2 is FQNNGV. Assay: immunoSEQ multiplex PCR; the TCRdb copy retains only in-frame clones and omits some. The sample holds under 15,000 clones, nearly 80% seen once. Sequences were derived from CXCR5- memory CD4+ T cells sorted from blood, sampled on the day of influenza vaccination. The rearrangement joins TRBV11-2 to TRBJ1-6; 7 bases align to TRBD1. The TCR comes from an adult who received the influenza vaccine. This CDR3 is CASRKPGQNNSPLHF. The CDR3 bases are TGTGCCAGCAGAAAACCGGGACAGAATAATTCACCCCTCCACTTT.